Shown below are 22 T cell receptor beta chains from a single sample sequenced in a study of blood T cells in healthy people across ages. A sample-barcoded 5' primer and a J-beta primer mix were used in a second PCR of roughly 6 to 11 cycles. Via MiXCR, TCRdb re-called the 5' RACE reads, giving one row per CDR3 protein. The sample shows 1.5 million to 2 million distinct CDR3 sequences, about 39% of them seen only once. The material sequenced was blood. These receptors originate from a human donor in good health.

The V gene is TRBV6-5, the J gene TRBJ1-1; 7 nucleotides match TRBD1. Trimming cost V 5 bases and J 4 bases; bases outside gene matches: 10. The CDR3 consists of 15 residues. CDR1 and CDR2 from the germline V gene are MNHEY and SVGAGI. The CDR3 DNA follows: TGTGCCAGCAGTACCGACAGGGATATGCGCACTGAAGCTTTCTTT. It specifies CASSTDRDMRTEAFF.

J is TRBJ1-5 and V is TRBV5-6; TRBD1 is a possible D gene (5 bases). Germline V gene data show CDR1 as SGHDT and CDR2 as YYEEEE. The CDR3 length is 14 residues. Trimming shortened V by 2 bases and J by 6 bases, and 12 bases separated the two germline ends. The chain's CDR3 is CASSFGGFTQPQHF. Written as DNA, the CDR3 is TGTGCCAGCAGCTTCGGGGGGTTCACTCAGCCCCAGCATTTT.

This chain joins TRBV28 and TRBJ1-5, with D unclear. This CDR3 spans 17 amino acids. In germline, CDR1 is MDHEN, CDR2 SYDVKM. Between the trimmed V and J ends, which lost 3 bases and 4 bases, there was a span of 19 bases. CDR3 DNA sequence: TGTGCCAGCAGTTTGTTCCCTTCGACGGCGGCAAATCAGCCCCAGCATTTT. Translating it yields CASSLFPSTAANQPQHF.

This clonotype appeared a few times. V and J are TRBV6-6 and TRBJ1-5; TRBD1 might be the D (5 bases). The V gene lost 6 bases and the J gene lost 0 bases, with 12 bases spanning the gap. Germline V gene lookup returns CDR1 MNHNY and CDR2 SVGAGI (reference sequence). The CDR3 consists of 15 residues. The CDR3 region has the DNA TGTGCCAGCAGCCCCGGGGGATTTAGCAATCAGCCCCAGCATTTT. Translating gives CASSPGGFSNQPQHF.

This clonotype has only a few counts. The DNA of the CDR3 is TGTGCCAGCAGCGCGACAGAGGAGTCAGATACGCAGTATTTT. It encodes CASSATEESDTQYF. This chain uses TRBV5-4 with TRBJ2-3; maybe TRBD1 (5 bases). The germline V and J ends were trimmed by 4 bases and 4 bases, with 13 bases remaining between them. The CDR3 has 14 residues. Germline CDR1 and CDR2: SGHNT and YYREEE (reference sequence).

The rearrangement joins TRBV29-1 to TRBJ2-1, with 7 positions matching TRBD2. This CDR3 has 14 residues. Germline V gives CDR1 SQVTM, CDR2 ANQGSEA. The V gene end was trimmed by 2 bases and the J gene end by 0 bases; junction bases not matched to a gene: 1. Here the CDR3 reads CSVERGVSYNEQFF. The CDR3 bases are TGCAGCGTTGAACGGGGGGTCTCCTACAATGAGCAGTTCTTC.

The rearrangement uses TRBV5-1 and TRBJ2-3, with D perhaps TRBD2 (5 bases). Germline assignment: CDR1 SGHRS and CDR2 YFSETQ. The CDR3 spans 13 residues. The V end was cut by 6 bases, the J end by 6 bases, with 14 bases between. DNA for the CDR3: TGCGCCAGCAATAGAGCGGACGGGGATACGCAGTATTTT. This gives the protein CASNRADGDTQYF.

Only a few counts were recorded for this clonotype. This sequence joins TRBV6-6 and TRBJ2-7; 9 bases agree with TRBD1. The CDR3 has 15 residues. The germline gives CDR1 MNHNY, CDR2 SVGAGI (reference sequence). The J segment lost 4 bases and the V segment lost 7 bases, leaving 11 bases of the junction unmatched. CDR3 region: CASNRYRGQGYEQYF. In nucleotides, the CDR3 is TGTGCCAGCAATAGATACAGGGGGCAGGGGTACGAGCAGTACTTC.

This clonotype was detected a few times. The chain joins TRBV2 to TRBJ2-7; TRBD2 matches 9 bases. The CDR3 covers 15 residues. V lost 2 bases and J lost 2; bases outside the gene matches: 4. Germline CDR1 SNHLY, CDR2 FYNNEI. CDR3 nucleotides: TGTGCCAGCAGTGAAATAGCGGGGGCCGCCTACGAGCAGTACTTC. Amino acids: CASSEIAGAAYEQYF.

J is TRBJ2-7 and V is TRBV5-5; possibly TRBD1 for D (6 bases). Trimming left V 2 bases short and J 0 bases short, with 15 bases between. CDR1 SGHKS and CDR2 YYEKEE come from the germline V gene (reference sequence). CDR3 length: 16 amino acids. For the CDR3, the DNA is TGTGCCAGCAGCTTACAACGGGACATACCCTCCTACGAGCAGTACTTC. It codes for CASSLQRDIPSYEQYF.

This clonotype came up a few times. The chain combines TRBV7-2 with TRBJ2-5; 12 nucleotides line up with TRBD1. In germline, CDR1 is SGHTA, CDR2 FQGNSA. The V gene end was trimmed by 2 bases and the J gene end by 5 bases; junction bases not matched to a gene: 6. The CDR3 extends over 16 amino acids. In nucleotides, the CDR3 is TGTGCCAGCAGCTTATGGGGACAGGGGGCTAGTGAGACCCAGTACTTC. Translating it yields CASSLWGQGASETQYF.

This clonotype showed up just once. The chain recombines TRBV28 with TRBJ1-5, with D tentatively TRBD1 (5 bases). This CDR3 is built from 17 residues. In germline, CDR1 is MDHEN, CDR2 SYDVKM. V dropped 2 bases and J dropped 4 bases, with 18 bases sitting between them. CDR3 nucleotides: TGTGCCAGCAGTTTAAGGGGATGGGCCGGGGGGAATCAGCCCCAGCATTTT. It translates to CASSLRGWAGGNQPQHF.

The rearrangement joins TRBV6-1 to TRBJ2-1, with 8 bases that match TRBD2. CDR3 length: 17 residues. V trimming: 6 bases; J trimming: 2 bases; junction bases outside the gene matches: 12. Germline V gene sequence: CDR1 MNHNS, CDR2 SASEGT. DNA of the CDR3: TGTGCCAGCAGAATGAATGTCGGGGGGGCGGCCTACAATGAGCAGTTCTTC. This sequence encodes CASRMNVGGAAYNEQFF.

This clonotype was seen a handful of times. CDR3 protein: CASSQDLGRLHGYTF. CDR3 nucleotides: TGCGCCAGCAGCCAAGATTTGGGGCGACTCCATGGCTACACCTTC. The chain couples TRBV4-3 to TRBJ1-2, with a weak D call TRBD1 (5 bases). CDR1 is LGHNA and CDR2 is YSLEER in the germline V gene. V lost 0 bases to trimming and J lost 6 bases, with 14 bases between them. The CDR3 totals 15 residues.

J is TRBJ1-2 and V is TRBV4-2; no reliable D call. CDR3 length: 17 amino acids. The germline gives CDR1 LGHNA, CDR2 YNFKEQ. V lost 0 bases and J lost 2, with 16 bases in between. The DNA of the CDR3 is TGTGCCAGCAGCCAAGAGGAACGGTCGGGGTTCAACTATGGCTACACCTTC. It encodes CASSQEERSGFNYGYTF.

This clonotype was detected only once. The chain carries TRBV12-3 or TRBV12-4 and TRBJ1-5; 11 positions agree with TRBD1. The CDR3 runs 16 residues. The V gene end was trimmed by 6 bases and the J gene end by 6 bases; junction bases not matched to a gene: 10. DNA for the CDR3: TGTGCCAGCAGCTCTCGCGGACAGGGGGCTCTTCAGCCCCAGCATTTT. Translation gives CASSSRGQGALQPQHF.

V and J are TRBV4-3 and TRBJ1-4, with D unclear. The CDR3 totals 15 residues. V lost 4 bases to trimming and J lost 7 bases, with 16 bases between them. Per germline, CDR1 LGHNA and CDR2 YSLEER. Here the CDR3 DNA reads TGCGCCAGCAGCCGAAGTGGGGTGACCGGTGAAAAACTGTTTTTT. Translated: CASSRSGVTGEKLFF.

The J gene is TRBJ1-4, the V gene TRBV20-1; 9 bases line up with TRBD1. In germline, CDR1 is DFQATT, CDR2 SNEGSKA (reference sequence). There are 13 residues in the CDR3. The J segment lost 8 bases and the V segment lost 4 bases, leaving 5 bases of the junction unmatched. CDR3 region: CSAITGGEEKLFF. CDR3 in DNA: TGCAGTGCTATCACAGGGGGCGAGGAAAAACTGTTTTTT.

The CDR3, as DNA: TGTGCCAGCAGCTTAGTTAGGGGGGAAACACTAAACATTCAGTACTTC. It is translated as CASSLVRGETLNIQYF. The rearrangement uses TRBV7-8 and TRBJ2-4; possibly TRBD1 or TRBD2 for D (6 bases each). Germline loops: CDR1 SGHVS, CDR2 FQNEAQ. Deletions cut 1 base from V and 6 bases from J, with 16 bases between. The CDR3 is made up of 16 amino acids.

The J gene is TRBJ2-1, the V gene TRBV7-3; D is unclear. V was cut by 2 bases and J by 5 bases, with 10 bases left in between. CDR3 length equals 14 residues. Germline CDR1 is SGHTA and CDR2 is FQGTGA. CDR3 amino acids: CASSLLGGNNEQFF. In nucleotides, the CDR3 is TGTGCCAGCAGCTTATTGGGTGGAAACAATGAGCAGTTCTTC.

This clonotype occurred a few times. The rearrangement links TRBV28 to TRBJ2-7, with 9 bases matching TRBD1. The CDR3 extends over 15 amino acids. Germline V lookup: CDR1 MDHEN, CDR2 SYDVKM. With V trimmed by 5 bases and J by 1 base, 6 bases remained unmatched. For the CDR3, the DNA is TGTGCCAGCAGTATACCGGGACAGGGATCCTACGAGCAGTACTTC. Protein product: CASSIPGQGSYEQYF. Filled out from reference TRBV28 and TRBJ2-7, the complete variable domain reads DVKVTQSSRYLVKRTGEKVFLECVQDMDHENMFWYRQDPGLGLRLIYFSYDVKMKEKGDIPEGYSVSREKKERFSLILESASTNQTSMYLCASSIPGQGSYEQYFGPGTRLTVT.

The chain combines TRBV29-1 with TRBJ2-6; D is undetermined. The CDR3 contains 15 residues. Germline CDR1 reads SQVTM; CDR2 reads ANQGSEA. V was pared by 1 base and J by 0 bases, with 7 bases between. CDR3 sequence reads: CSVEGGFSGANVLTF. DNA for the CDR3: TGCAGCGTTGAAGGGGGTTTCTCTGGGGCCAACGTCCTGACTTTC.